These 18 T cell receptor beta chains came from one sample sequenced in a study of T-cell reconstitution after alpha-beta-depleted transplantation in children. Molecular barcoding with unique molecular identifiers was used for the TCRbeta library. TCRdb reanalysed the PCR reads using MiXCR and keeps one entry per CDR3 protein. The data hold approximately 490,000 distinct CDR3 sequences, with about 12% observed a single time. The sequencing here drew on PBMCs from the stem cell graft donor, taken from the stem cell graft. The source is a human donor who donated a stem cell graft to a child with combined immunodeficiency.

The table lists this clonotype with many counts. V is TRBV5-6 and J is TRBJ1-1, with TRBD1 identical over 7 bases. J lost 5 bases, V lost 3 bases, and 10 bases had no gene match. The germline gives CDR1 SGHDT, CDR2 YYEEEE. The CDR3 covers 15 residues. The CDR3 DNA is TGTGCCAGCAGCTACCGGGACAGCTTAGCTACTGAAGCTTTCTTT. Its translation: CASSYRDSLATEAFF.

The table lists this clonotype with many counts. The rearrangement uses TRBV12-3 or TRBV12-4 and TRBJ1-5; TRBD1 agrees at 8 bases. The CDR3 is 15 residues long. The trim removed 5 bases at V and 2 bases at J, leaving 5 bases unmatched. The CDR3 spells CASSGQGVGNQPQHF. CDR3 nucleotides: TGTGCCAGCAGTGGACAGGGCGTGGGCAATCAGCCCCAGCATTTT.

This chain links TRBV6-2 or TRBV6-3 with TRBJ2-5, with TRBD1 matching 10 bases. With 6 bases clipped from V and 4 bases from J, the junction kept 8 bases outside the gene matches. Germline loops: CDR1 MNHEY, CDR2 SVGEGT. The CDR3 extends over 15 amino acids. The CDR3 sequence is CASRNGQGDRETQYF. The DNA for the CDR3 is TGTGCCAGCAGGAACGGACAGGGGGACAGAGAGACCCAGTACTTC.

This clonotype occurred many times. J is TRBJ1-4 and V is TRBV18; D is uncertain. V lost 2 bases and J lost 4, with 5 bases in between. CDR3 size: 13 residues. Germline CDR1 reads KGHSH; CDR2 reads LQKENI. The CDR3: CASSPESNEKLFF. The CDR3 DNA reads as TGTGCCAGCTCACCAGAGAGTAATGAAAAACTGTTTTTT.

This clonotype was seen only a few times. This sequence joins TRBV20-1 and TRBJ1-6; D is uncertain. V was shortened by 1 base and J by 5 bases, with 6 bases between the two germline ends. Germline values: CDR1 DFQATT, CDR2 SNEGSKA (reference sequence). The CDR3 runs to 13 residues. In DNA, the CDR3 is TGCAGTGCTAGAGCCACTAATAATTCACCCCTCCACTTT. Amino acid sequence: CSARATNNSPLHF.

This clonotype was observed many times. The chain employs TRBV7-2 and TRBJ2-2; D gene uncertain. The CDR3 covers 17 residues. Trimming took off 4 bases at V and 0 bases at J, with 15 bases between the two ends. The germline V gene encodes CDR1 SGHTA and CDR2 FQGNSA. CDR3 sequence reads: CASSSLPTLTNTGELFF. The CDR3 DNA follows: TGTGCCAGCAGCTCCCTGCCGACCCTAACGAACACCGGGGAGCTGTTTTTT.

The CDR3 reads CASSSDRGFTEAFF. In DNA, the CDR3 is TGTGCCAGCAGCTCGGACAGGGGCTTCACTGAAGCTTTCTTT. The V call is TRBV28, the J call TRBJ1-1, with 9 bases identical to TRBD1. The trim removed 6 bases at V and 4 bases at J, leaving 6 bases unmatched. The CDR3 is 14 residues long. Germline CDR1 and CDR2: MDHEN and SYDVKM.

This clonotype was seen ten or more times. V gene TRBV4-3 combines with J gene TRBJ2-7; the D call may be TRBD1 or TRBD2 (5 bases each). Trimming stripped 0 bases from V and 5 bases from J, with 14 bases between. Germline values: CDR1 LGHNA, CDR2 YSLEER. The CDR3 contains 15 residues. CDR3 DNA sequence: TGCGCCAGCAGCCAAGATGGGACCAGGTTGGACGAGCAGTACTTC. Translating gives CASSQDGTRLDEQYF.

The chain combines TRBV5-1 with TRBJ2-1; D perhaps matches TRBD2 (6 bases). The CDR3 has 15 amino acids. In germline, CDR1 is SGHRS, CDR2 YFSETQ. Trimming left V 3 bases short and J 4 bases short, with 14 bases between. CDR3 sequence reads: CASSSSGTVYNEQFF. DNA of the CDR3: TGCGCCAGCAGCTCCTCCGGGACTGTGTACAATGAGCAGTTCTTC.

This clonotype was recorded at least ten times. The chain recombines TRBV9 with TRBJ2-1; 13 bases are shared with TRBD2. Per the germline V gene, CDR1 is SGDLS and CDR2 is YYNGEE. V lost 4 bases and J lost 5; bases outside the gene matches: 3. The CDR3 covers 15 residues. CDR3 amino acids: CASSYGTSGDNEQFF. CDR3 bases: TGTGCCAGCAGCTACGGGACTAGCGGGGACAATGAGCAGTTCTTC.

This clonotype was detected many times. The rearrangement uses TRBV15 and TRBJ2-7; TRBD1 might be the D (6 bases). Germline CDR1 is LNHNV and CDR2 is YYDKDF (reference sequence). V was cut by 0 bases and J by 2 bases, with 8 bases left in between. This CDR3 contains 14 residues. CDR3 nucleotides: TGTGCCACCAGCAGAGATTGGGGGCCCTACGAGCAGTACTTC. Its translation: CATSRDWGPYEQYF.

This clonotype was seen at least ten times. The V gene is TRBV12-3 or TRBV12-4, the J gene TRBJ2-3; D possibly matches TRBD1 or TRBD2 (5 bases each). V was clipped by 6 bases and J by 8 bases, with 12 bases between them. The CDR3 extends over 12 amino acids. CDR3 residues: CASSPGTGTQYF. The DNA of the CDR3 is TGTGCCAGCAGCCCTGGGACGGGTACGCAGTATTTT.

This clonotype was recorded at least ten times. The V and J genes are TRBV12-3 or TRBV12-4 and TRBJ2-2; the match to TRBD1 covers 10 bases. This CDR3 region has 14 residues. The V gene end was trimmed by 3 bases and the J gene end by 5 bases; junction bases not matched to a gene: 0. Written as DNA, the CDR3 is TGTGCCAGCAGTTTGGGACAGGGGACCGGGGAGCTGTTTTTT. Translated, it gives CASSLGQGTGELFF.

The V call is TRBV6-5, the J call TRBJ2-7; 7 bases agree with TRBD2. V dropped 8 bases and J dropped 6; count of bases not matched to a gene: 4. Germline CDR1 reads MNHEY; CDR2 reads SVGAGI. The CDR3 spans 11 residues. The CDR3 DNA reads TGTGCCAGCGGGGAGGGGAGCGAGCAGTACTTC. Translating it yields CASGEGSEQYF.

In its sample, this clonotype was seen a few times. J is TRBJ2-3 and V is TRBV9; D is ambiguous. V lost 0 bases, J lost 2 bases, and 4 bases lay in between. The CDR3 is 13 amino acids. Per germline, CDR1 SGDLS and CDR2 YYNGEE. CDR3 DNA sequence: TGTGCCAGCAGCGTAGTTACCACAGATACGCAGTATTTT. Translating it yields CASSVVTTDTQYF.

This clonotype has a handful of counts. The chain joins TRBV7-2 to TRBJ2-5; 11 bases fit TRBD2. The CDR3 has 15 amino acids. Germline V gives CDR1 SGHTA, CDR2 FQGNSA. The trim removed 5 bases at V and 5 bases at J, leaving 7 bases unmatched. The CDR3 DNA sequence: TGTGCCAGCAGCAACCCCCTAGCGGGAGGTGAGACCCAGTACTTC. Translated, it gives CASSNPLAGGETQYF.

This clonotype appeared many times. The rearrangement uses TRBV9 and TRBJ2-1; possible D gene TRBD1, 6 bases. The V and J ends lost 2 bases and 7 bases respectively, with 16 bases between them. CDR1 is SGDLS, CDR2 YYNGEE, per germline. The CDR3 is 15 residues long. CDR3 DNA: TGTGCCAGCAGCGTGGCCGCTACAGGGTGGAATGAGCAGTTCTTC. It codes for CASSVAATGWNEQFF.

The chain employs TRBV5-1 and TRBJ1-1; D is unclear. CDR1 and CDR2 from the germline V gene are SGHRS and YFSETQ. The CDR3 is made up of 15 amino acids. The ends were cut back, 2 bases at V and 0 bases at J, with 11 bases in the middle. CDR3 region: CASSFLSYMNTEAFF. CDR3 nucleotide sequence: TGCGCCAGCAGCTTCCTATCCTACATGAACACTGAAGCTTTCTTT.